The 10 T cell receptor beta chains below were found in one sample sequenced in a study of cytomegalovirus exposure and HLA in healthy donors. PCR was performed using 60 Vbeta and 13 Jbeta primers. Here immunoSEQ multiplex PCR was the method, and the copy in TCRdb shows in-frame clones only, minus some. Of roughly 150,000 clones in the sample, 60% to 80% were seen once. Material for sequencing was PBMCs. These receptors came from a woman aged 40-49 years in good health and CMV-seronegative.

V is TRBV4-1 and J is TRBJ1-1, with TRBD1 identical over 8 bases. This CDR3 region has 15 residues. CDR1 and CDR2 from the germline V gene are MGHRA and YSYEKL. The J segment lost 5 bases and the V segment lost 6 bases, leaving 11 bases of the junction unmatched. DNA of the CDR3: TGCGCCAGCAGAGAGAGGACAGGGTTAACGACTGAAGCTTTCTTT. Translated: CASRERTGLTTEAFF.

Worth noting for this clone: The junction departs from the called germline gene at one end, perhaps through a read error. CDR3 DNA: TGTGCCAGCAGTGAATGGGGACTAGTCCTAACCAAAAACAGTCAGTACTTC. This sequence encodes CASSEWGLVLTKNSQYF. The chain is built from TRBV6-1 and TRBJ2-4, with 8 bases matching TRBD2. Germline CDR1 reads MNHNS; CDR2 reads SASEGT. The CDR3 totals 17 residues.

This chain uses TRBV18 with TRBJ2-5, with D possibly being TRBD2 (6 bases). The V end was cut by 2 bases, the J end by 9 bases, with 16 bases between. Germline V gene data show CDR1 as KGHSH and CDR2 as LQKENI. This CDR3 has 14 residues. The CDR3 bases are TGTGCCAGCTCACCAAATCCGACTAGTTTTCCCCAGTACTTC. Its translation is CASSPNPTSFPQYF.

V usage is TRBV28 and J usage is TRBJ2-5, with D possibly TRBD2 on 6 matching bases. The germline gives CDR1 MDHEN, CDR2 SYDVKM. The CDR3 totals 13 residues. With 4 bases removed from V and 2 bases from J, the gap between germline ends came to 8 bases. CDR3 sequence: CASSWAGQETQYF. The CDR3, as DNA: TGTGCCAGCAGTTGGGCGGGGCAAGAGACCCAGTACTTC.

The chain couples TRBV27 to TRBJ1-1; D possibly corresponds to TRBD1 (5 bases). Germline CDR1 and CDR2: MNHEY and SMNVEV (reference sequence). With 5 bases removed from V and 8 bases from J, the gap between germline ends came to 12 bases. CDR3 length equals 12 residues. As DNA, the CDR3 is TGTGCCAGCAGTAGACCGGGACTCGAAGCTTTCTTT. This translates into CASSRPGLEAFF.

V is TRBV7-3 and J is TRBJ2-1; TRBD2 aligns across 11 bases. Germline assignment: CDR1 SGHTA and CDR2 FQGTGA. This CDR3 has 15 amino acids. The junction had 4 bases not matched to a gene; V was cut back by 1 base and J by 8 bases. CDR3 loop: CASSLSSGRAYEQFF. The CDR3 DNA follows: TGTGCCAGCAGCTTAAGTAGCGGGAGGGCCTATGAGCAGTTCTTC.

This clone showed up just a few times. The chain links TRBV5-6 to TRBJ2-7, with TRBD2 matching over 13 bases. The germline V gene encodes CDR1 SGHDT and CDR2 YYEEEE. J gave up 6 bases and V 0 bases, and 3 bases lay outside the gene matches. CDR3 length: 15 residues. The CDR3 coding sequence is TGTGCCAGCAGCTTGGGGACTAGCGGGAGTCTCGAGCAGTACTTC. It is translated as CASSLGTSGSLEQYF.

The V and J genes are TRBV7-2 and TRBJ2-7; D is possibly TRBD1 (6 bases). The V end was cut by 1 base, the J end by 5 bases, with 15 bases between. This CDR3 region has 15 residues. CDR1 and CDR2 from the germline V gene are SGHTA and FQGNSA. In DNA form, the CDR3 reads TGTGCCAGCAGCTTAGATCTTACAGGGTCCCACGAGCAGTACTTC. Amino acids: CASSLDLTGSHEQYF.

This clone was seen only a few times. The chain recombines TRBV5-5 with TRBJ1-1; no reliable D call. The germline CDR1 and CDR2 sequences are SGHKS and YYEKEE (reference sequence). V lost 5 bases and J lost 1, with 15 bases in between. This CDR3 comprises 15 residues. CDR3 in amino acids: CASSSLLTGNTEAFF. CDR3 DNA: TGTGCCAGCAGTTCGTTACTGACGGGGAACACTGAAGCTTTCTTT.

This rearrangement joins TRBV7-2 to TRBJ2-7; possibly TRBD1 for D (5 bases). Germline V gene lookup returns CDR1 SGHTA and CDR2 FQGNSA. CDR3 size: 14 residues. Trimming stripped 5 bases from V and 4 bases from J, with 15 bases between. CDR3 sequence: CASSQRLGLYEQYF. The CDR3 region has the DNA TGTGCCAGCAGCCAGAGACTGGGGCTTTACGAGCAGTACTTC. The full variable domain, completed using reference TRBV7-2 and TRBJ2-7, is GAGVSQSPSNKVTEKGKDVELRCDPISGHTALYWYRQSLGQGLEFLIYFQGNSAPDKSGLPSDRFSAERTGGSVSTLTIQRTQQEDSAVYLCASSQRLGLYEQYFGPGTRLTVT.